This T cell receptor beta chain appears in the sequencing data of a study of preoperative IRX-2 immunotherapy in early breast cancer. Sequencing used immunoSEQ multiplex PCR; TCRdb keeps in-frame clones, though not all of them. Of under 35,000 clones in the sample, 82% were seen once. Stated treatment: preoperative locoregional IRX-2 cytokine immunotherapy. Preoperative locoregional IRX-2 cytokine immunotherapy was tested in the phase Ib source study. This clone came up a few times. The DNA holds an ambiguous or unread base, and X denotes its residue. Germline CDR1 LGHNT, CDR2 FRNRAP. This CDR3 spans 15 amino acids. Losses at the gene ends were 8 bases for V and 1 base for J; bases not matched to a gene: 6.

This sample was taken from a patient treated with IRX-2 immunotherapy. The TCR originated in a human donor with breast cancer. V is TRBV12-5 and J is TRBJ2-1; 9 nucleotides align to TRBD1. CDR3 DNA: TGTGCTAGTRGTTGGGGGACAGGGTCCTACAATGAGCAGTTCTTC. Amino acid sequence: CASXWGTGSYNEQFF.